Sequencing of this TCR beta chain was carried out in a study of early T cells in non-severe SARS-CoV-2 infection (dated by TCRdb to about 2021). About the investigation overall: Because TCR sequencing was done on bulk RNA from unsorted whole blood, the alpha and beta chains could not be paired. Findings and caveats that apply to the study as a whole: VDJdb matching was skewed toward anti-spike CD8 responses and likely underestimated virus-specific expansions by missing private and CD4 specificities.

This clonotype was observed a handful of times. Its antigen is currently not known. There are no base qualities to consult, and no much larger clone falls within one base. Receptors were amplified or captured by 5' RACE. Instrument on record: NextSeq 500. The TCR library protocol attached unique molecular identifiers to individual cDNA molecules to correct for sequencing error and PCR bias. TCR alpha and beta chains were both sequenced, and the abundances of alpha and beta sequences in each sample were closely correlated with each other. The authors' analysis ran thus. Decombinator V4 was used to perform V gene, J gene and CDR3 annotation of TCR sequences. Expanded TCRs were defined as changing significantly between any two time points under a Poisson model with p below 0.0001. TCR abundances were normalised to the total number of TCRs sequenced in each sample and reported as counts per million. TRAV1-2 paired with TRAJ12, TRAJ20 or TRAJ33 defined MAIT TCRs, while TRAV10 paired with TRAJ18 defined iNKT TCRs. VDJdb, accessed 1 November 2021, was searched for CMV, EBV and SARS-CoV-2 annotated TCRs, excluding TCRs annotated for multiple antigens. TCRdb passed the public sequencing reads through fastp at Q25 and MiXCR, retaining productive beta sequences. For every CDR3 protein sequence, its rows merge into one entry that carries the most common genes and DNA. The V and J calls reflect TCRdb's pipeline rather than the authors' work. The sample table records more than 45,000 distinct CDR3 sequences; over 9.5% of these occur just once. The ten largest clones take up roughly 5% of the sample.

From the germline V gene (reference sequence), CDR1 is DFQATT and CDR2 is SNEGSKA. From the cysteine up to the phenylalanine, the CDR3 has a length of 13 residues. The kept DNA is CDR3 alone, 39 bases in frame from the first base. V is cut by 2 bases and J by 3 bases, and the space between the germline ends is 11 bases. Set within a cohort of healthcare workers in London, UK, this nested case-control study involved weekly PCR testing of nasopharyngeal swabs along with blood sampling. Healthcare workers were recruited during the week of the UK lockdown, between 23 and 31 March 2020, and followed weekly for up to about 16 weeks.

Source material: whole blood. The sequence was obtained from an adult who was a healthcare worker with PCR-confirmed SARS-CoV-2 infection or an uninfected control (not recorded which). Here the chain combines TRBV20-1 and TRBJ2-7, with the D segment identity uncertain. The CDR3 protein: CSARHGGDYEQYF. Read as DNA, the sequence is TGCAGTGCTAGACACGGCGGCGACTACGAGCAGTACTTC.